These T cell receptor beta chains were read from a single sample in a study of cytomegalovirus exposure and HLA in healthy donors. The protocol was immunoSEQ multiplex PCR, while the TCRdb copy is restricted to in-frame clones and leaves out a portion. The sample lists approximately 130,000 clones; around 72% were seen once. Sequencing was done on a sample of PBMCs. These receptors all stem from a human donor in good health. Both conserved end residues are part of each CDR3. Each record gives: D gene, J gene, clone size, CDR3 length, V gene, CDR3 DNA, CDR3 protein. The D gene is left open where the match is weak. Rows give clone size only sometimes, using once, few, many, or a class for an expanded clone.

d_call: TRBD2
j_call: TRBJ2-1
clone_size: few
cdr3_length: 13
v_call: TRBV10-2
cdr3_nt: TGCGCCAGTGCAGCGGGGGCCTACAATGAGCAGTTCTTC
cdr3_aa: CASAAGAYNEQFF

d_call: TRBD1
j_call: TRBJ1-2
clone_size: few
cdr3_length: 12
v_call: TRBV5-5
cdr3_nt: TGTGCCAGCAGCAGGACAGGGAACGGCTACACCTTC
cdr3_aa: CASSRTGNGYTF

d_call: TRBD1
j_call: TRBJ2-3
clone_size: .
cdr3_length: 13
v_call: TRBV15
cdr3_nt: TGTGCCACCAGAATCGCAGGGGGCAGCGCGCAGTATTTT
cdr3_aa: CATRIAGGSAQYF

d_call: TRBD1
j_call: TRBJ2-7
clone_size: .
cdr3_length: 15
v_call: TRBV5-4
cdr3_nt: TGTGCCAGTGGGGAGCGGACAGGGGGCAGGGACGAGCAGTACTTC
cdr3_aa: CASGERTGGRDEQYF

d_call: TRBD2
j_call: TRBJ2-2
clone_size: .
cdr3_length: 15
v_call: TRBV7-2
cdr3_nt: TGTGCCAGCAGCCGACTAGCGAGAGGCACCGGGGAGCTGTTTTTT
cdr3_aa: CASSRLARGTGELFF

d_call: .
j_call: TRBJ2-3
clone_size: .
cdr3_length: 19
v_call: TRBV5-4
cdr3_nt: TGTGCCAGCAGCTTGGCCGGCAGGGTGACCCTTACTAGCACAGATACGCAGTATTTT
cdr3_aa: CASSLAGRVTLTSTDTQYF

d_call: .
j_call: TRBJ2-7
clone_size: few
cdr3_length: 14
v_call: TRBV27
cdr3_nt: TGTGCCAGCAGTTTATTTCCTCCTACGGGGGAGCAGTACTTC
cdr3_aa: CASSLFPPTGEQYF

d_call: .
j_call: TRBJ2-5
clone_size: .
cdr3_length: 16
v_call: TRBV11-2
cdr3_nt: TGTGCCAGCAGCTTAAGTTTGGTCGGGGTTCAAGAGACCCAGTACTTC
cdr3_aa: CASSLSLVGVQETQYF

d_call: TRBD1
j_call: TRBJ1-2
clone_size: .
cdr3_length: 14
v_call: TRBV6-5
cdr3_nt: TGTGCCAGCAGTTACGGACAGGGTAACTATGGCTACACCTTC
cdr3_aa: CASSYGQGNYGYTF

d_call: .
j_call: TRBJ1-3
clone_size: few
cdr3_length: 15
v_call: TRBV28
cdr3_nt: TGTGCCAGCAGTTTAAACAGGATCGATGGAAACACCATATATTTT
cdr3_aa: CASSLNRIDGNTIYF

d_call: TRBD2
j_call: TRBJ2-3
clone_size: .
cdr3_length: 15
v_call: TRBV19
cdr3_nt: TGTGCCAGTAGTATCTGGCGGGGGAGCACAGATACGCAGTATTTT
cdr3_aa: CASSIWRGSTDTQYF

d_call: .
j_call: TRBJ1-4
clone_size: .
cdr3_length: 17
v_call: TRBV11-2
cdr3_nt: TGTGCCAGCAGCTTAGGCCTTACAGGGTACACTAATGAAAAACTGTTTTTT
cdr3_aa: CASSLGLTGYTNEKLFF

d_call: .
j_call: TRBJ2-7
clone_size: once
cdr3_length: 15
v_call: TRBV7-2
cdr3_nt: TGTGCCAGCAGCACGGGACTGATGCTAATCTACGAGCAGTACTTC
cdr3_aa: CASSTGLMLIYEQYF

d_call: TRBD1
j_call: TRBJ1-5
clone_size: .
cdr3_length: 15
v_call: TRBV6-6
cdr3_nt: TGTGCCAGCAGCCAGGACAGGGGGCGAGGACAGCCCCAGCATTTT
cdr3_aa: CASSQDRGRGQPQHF

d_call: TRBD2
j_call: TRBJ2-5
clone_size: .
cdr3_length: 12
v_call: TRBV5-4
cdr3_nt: TGTGCCAGCAGCTTAGGAGCGGGGGGGGCGTACTTC
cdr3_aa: CASSLGAGGAYF

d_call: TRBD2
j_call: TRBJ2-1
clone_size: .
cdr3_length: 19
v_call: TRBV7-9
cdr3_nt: TGTGCCAGCAGCTCCACCCTGAGCGGACTAGCGGGAGCATTTGGTGAGCAGTTCTTC
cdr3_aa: CASSSTLSGLAGAFGEQFF

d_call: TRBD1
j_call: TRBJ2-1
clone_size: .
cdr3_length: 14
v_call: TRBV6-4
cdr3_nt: TGTGCCAGCAGCCCAGGGACAGTTGGGGGTGAGCAGTTCTTC
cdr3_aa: CASSPGTVGGEQFF

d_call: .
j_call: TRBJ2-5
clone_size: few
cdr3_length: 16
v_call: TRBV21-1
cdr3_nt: TGTGCCAGCAGCAAAGAGGCCGGGACACAAGAAGAGACCCAGTACTTC
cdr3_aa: CASSKEAGTQEETQYF

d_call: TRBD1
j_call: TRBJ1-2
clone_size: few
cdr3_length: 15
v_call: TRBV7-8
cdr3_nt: TGTGCCAGCAGCTCTCGACAGGGGGCTAACTATGGCTACACCTTC
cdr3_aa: CASSSRQGANYGYTF

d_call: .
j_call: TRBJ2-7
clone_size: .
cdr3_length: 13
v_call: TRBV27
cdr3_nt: TGTGCCACTGGGGCGGGGCCTTCCTACGAGCAGTACTTC
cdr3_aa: CATGAGPSYEQYF

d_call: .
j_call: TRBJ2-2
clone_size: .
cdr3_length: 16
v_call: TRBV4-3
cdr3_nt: TGCGCCAGCAGCCGCCGACTGAGCACGAACACCGGGGAGCTGTTTTTT
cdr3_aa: CASSRRLSTNTGELFF

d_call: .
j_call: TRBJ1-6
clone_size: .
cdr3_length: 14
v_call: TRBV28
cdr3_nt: TGTGCCAGCCGGGGGGGGCTGTATAATTCACCCCTCCACTTT
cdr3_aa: CASRGGLYNSPLHF

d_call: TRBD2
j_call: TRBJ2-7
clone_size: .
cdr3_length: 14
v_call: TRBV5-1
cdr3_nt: TGCGCCAGCAGTCGAGCGGGGGCCAACTACGAGCAGTACTTC
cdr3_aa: CASSRAGANYEQYF

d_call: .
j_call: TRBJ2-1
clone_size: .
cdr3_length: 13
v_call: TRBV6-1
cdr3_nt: TGTGCCAGCAATCCGGGAATGTACAATGAGCAGTTCTTC
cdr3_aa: CASNPGMYNEQFF

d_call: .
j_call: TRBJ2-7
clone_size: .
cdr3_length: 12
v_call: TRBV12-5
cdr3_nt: TGTGCTAGTGGTTTCGGTTTTTACGGGCAGTACTTC
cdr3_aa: CASGFGFYGQYF

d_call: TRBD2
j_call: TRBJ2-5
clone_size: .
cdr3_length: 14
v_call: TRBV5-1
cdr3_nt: TGCGCCAGCAGCTTGACTAGCGCACAAGAGACCCAGTACTTC
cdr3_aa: CASSLTSAQETQYF

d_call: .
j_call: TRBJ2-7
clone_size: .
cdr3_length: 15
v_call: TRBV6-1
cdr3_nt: TGTGCCAGCAGTGGGGGGGACCCCGCCTATAGTGAGCAGTACTTC
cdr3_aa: CASSGGDPAYSEQYF

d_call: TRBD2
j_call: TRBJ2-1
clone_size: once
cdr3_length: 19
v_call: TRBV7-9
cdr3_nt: TGTGCCAGCAGCTTAGTAGCGGGGGCTAGCCGAAGCTCCTACAATGAGCAGTTCTTC
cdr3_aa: CASSLVAGASRSSYNEQFF

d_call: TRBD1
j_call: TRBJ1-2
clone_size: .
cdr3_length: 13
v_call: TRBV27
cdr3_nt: TGTGCCAGCAGTTTACGACAGGGGTTTGGCTACACCTTC
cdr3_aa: CASSLRQGFGYTF

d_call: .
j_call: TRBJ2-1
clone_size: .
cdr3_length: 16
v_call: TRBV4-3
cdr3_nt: TGCGCCAGCAGCCAGGATACCCCGGGGGAATACAATGAGCAGTTCTTC
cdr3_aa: CASSQDTPGEYNEQFF

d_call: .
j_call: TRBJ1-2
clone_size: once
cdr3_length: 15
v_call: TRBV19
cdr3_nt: TGTGCCAGTAGTTCCCCCGGGCGGGGAGACTATGGCTACACCTTC
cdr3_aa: CASSSPGRGDYGYTF

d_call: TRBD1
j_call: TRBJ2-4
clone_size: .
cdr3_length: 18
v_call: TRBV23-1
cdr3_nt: TGCGCCAGCAGTCGTCAGACAGGGATTAAAGGGGCCAAAAACATTCAGTACTTC
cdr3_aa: CASSRQTGIKGAKNIQYF

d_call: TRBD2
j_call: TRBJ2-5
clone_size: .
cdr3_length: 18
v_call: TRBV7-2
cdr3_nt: TGTGCCAGCAGCTTAGAAGGACTAGCGGGATTTCCCCAAGAGACCCAGTACTTC
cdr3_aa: CASSLEGLAGFPQETQYF

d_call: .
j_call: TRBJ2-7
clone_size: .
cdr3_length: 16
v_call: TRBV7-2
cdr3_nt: TGTGCCAGCAGCGAGGGGGTGGGTCCTAGCTCCTACGAGCAGTACTTC
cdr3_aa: CASSEGVGPSSYEQYF

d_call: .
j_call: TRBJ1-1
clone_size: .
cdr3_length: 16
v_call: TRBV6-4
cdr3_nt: TGTGCCAGCAAATTGGGCGGGGGGGTGGTGAACACTGAAGCTTTCTTT
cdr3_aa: CASKLGGGVVNTEAFF

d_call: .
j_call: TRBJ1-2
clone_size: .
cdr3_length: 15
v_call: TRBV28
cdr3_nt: TGTGCCAGCAGAGCACCTACAGGGTTAAACTATGGCTACACCTTC
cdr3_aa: CASRAPTGLNYGYTF

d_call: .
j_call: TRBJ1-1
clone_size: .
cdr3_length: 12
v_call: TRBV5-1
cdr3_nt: TGCGCCAGCGGAGCGACGAACACTGAAGCTTTCTTT
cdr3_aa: CASGATNTEAFF

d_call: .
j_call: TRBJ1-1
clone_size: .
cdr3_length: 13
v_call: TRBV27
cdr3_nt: TGTGCCAGCAGCCGAACAGATAACACTGAAGCTTTCTTT
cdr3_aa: CASSRTDNTEAFF

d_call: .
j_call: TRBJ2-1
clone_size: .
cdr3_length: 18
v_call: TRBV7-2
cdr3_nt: TGTGCCAGCAGCTTGCGGCTAGCCGGGTTGGTGTCCTACAATGAGCAGTTCTTC
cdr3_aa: CASSLRLAGLVSYNEQFF

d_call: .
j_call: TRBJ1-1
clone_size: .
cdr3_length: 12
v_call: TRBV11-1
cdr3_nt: TGTGCCAGCAGCTCTGGAGGGGCTGAAGCTTTCTTT
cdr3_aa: CASSSGGAEAFF

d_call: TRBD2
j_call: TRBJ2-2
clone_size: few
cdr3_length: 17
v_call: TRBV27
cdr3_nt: TGTGCCAGCAGCAAGCTAGCGGTAGAAAAATCCACCGGGGAGCTGTTTTTT
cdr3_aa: CASSKLAVEKSTGELFF

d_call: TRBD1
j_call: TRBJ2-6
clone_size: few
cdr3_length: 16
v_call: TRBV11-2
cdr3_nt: TGTGCCAGCAGCACGGGACAGGGTTTTGGGGCCAACGTCCTGACTTTC
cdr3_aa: CASSTGQGFGANVLTF

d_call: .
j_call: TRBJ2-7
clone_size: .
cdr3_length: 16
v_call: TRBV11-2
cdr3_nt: TGTGCCAGCAGCCCTAGGCCTAGGGGAAGGAACTACGAGCAGTACTTC
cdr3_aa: CASSPRPRGRNYEQYF

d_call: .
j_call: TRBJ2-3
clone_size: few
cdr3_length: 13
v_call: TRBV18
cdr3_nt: TGTGCCAGCTCACCCCCAGTCACAGATACGCAGTATTTT
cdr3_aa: CASSPPVTDTQYF

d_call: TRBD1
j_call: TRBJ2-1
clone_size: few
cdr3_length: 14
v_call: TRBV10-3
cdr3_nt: TGTGCCATCACAAGGGACAGCCCCTACAATGAGCAGTTCTTC
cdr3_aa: CAITRDSPYNEQFF

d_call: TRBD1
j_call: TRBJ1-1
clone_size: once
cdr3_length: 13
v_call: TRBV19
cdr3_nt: TGTGCCAGCGACAGGGGGCTGATGACTGAAGCTCTCTTT
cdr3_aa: CASDRGLMTEALF

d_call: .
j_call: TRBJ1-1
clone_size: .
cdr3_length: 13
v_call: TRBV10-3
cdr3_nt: TGTGCCATCAGTGGGCAGTTGAACACTGAAGCTTTCTTT
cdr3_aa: CAISGQLNTEAFF

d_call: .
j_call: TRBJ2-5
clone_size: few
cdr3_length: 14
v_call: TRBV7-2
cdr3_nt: TGTGCCAGCAGCTTAGTTACGGGGAAGGAGACCCAGTACTTC
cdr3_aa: CASSLVTGKETQYF

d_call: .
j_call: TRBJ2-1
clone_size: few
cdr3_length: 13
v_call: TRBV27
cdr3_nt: TGTGCCAGCAGACCGGACAGCAACAATGAGCAGTTCTTC
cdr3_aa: CASRPDSNNEQFF

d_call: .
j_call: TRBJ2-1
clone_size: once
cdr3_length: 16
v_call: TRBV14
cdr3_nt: TGTGCCAGCAGCCAGAACCGGGAAAACGGTCCCAATGAGCAGTTCTTC
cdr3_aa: CASSQNRENGPNEQFF

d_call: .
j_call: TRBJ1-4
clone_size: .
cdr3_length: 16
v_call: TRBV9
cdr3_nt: TGTGCCAGCAGCCGCGGGGGGGGGAGCCCCGGTGAAAAACTGTTTTTT
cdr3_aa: CASSRGGGSPGEKLFF